Reported below is one T cell receptor beta chain. The antigen is undetermined. These data belong to a study of cytomegalovirus exposure and HLA in healthy donors. Overall study findings and caveats: Certain indistinguishable V segments, among them TRBV6-2 and TRBV6-3, were excluded. The authors later linked a missense DCLRE1C variant to TCR beta V- and J-gene trimming.

PCR involved 60 Vbeta and 13 Jbeta primers. As originally analysed: Later, roughly 80 million unique TCR beta chains were counted in an analysis, and roughly 11 million of them were shared. Using immunoSEQ multiplex PCR, the repertoire was profiled, and TCRdb retains in-frame clones only, with some absent. The V and J calls and clone size come from that table; D and trimming were worked out from the DNA. The sample carries some 130,000 clones, about 82% recorded once. Germline lookup yields CDR1 SNHLY and CDR2 FYNNEI. Trimming stripped 1 base from V and 3 bases from J, with 6 bases between. The CDR3 runs 14 residues.

The V and J genes are TRBV2 and TRBJ2-2; D is uncertain. The specimen sequenced was PBMCs. The clonotype was recovered from a boy aged 5 to 17 in good health and CMV-seronegative. The CDR3 spells CASSEGPYTGELFF. CDR3 bases: TGTGCCAGCAGTGAAGGGCCCTACACCGGGGAGCTGTTTTTT.